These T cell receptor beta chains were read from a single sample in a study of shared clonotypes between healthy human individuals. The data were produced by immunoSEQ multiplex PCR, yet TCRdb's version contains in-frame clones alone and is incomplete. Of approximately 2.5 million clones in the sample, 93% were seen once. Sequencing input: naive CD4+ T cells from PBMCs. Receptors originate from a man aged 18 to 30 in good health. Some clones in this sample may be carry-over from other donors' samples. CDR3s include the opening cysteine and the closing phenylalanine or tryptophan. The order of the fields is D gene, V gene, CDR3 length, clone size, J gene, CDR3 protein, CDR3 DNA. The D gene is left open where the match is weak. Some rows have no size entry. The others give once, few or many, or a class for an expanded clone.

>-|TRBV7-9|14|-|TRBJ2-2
CASSLRSNTGELFF
TGTGCCAGCAGCCTACGATCGAACACCGGGGAGCTGTTTTTT
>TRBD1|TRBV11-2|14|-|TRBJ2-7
CASRGQGVAYEQYF
TGTGCCAGCAGGGGACAGGGGGTCGCCTACGAGCAGTACTTC
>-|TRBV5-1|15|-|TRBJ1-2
CASSLAGREVNGYTF
TGCGCCAGCAGCTTGGCGGGGCGGGAGGTGAATGGCTACACCTTC
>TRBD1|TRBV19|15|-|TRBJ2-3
CASSIYEGAQHTQYF
TGTGCCAGTAGTATTTATGAGGGGGCGCAGCATACGCAGTATTTT
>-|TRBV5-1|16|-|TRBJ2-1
CASSLAGTSSYNEQFF
TGCGCCAGCAGCTTGGCGGGGACCAGCTCCTACAATGAGCAGTTCTTC
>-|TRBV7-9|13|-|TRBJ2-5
CASSSYLSGTQYF
TGTGCCAGCAGCTCCTACTTGTCTGGGACCCAGTACTTC
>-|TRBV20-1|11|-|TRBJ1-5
CSAGLGQPQHF
TGCAGTGCTGGCCTGGGCCAGCCCCAGCATTTT
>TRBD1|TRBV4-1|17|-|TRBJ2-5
CASSPNPGQGPPETQYF
TGCGCCAGCAGCCCCAACCCGGGACAGGGGCCCCCAGAGACCCAGTACTTC
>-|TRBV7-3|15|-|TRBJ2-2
CASSSNDRYTGELFF
TGTGCCAGCAGCTCAAACGACCGCTACACCGGGGAGCTGTTTTTT
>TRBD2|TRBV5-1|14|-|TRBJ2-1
CASAWTSRARGQFF
TGCGCCAGCGCCTGGACTAGCCGTGCCAGAGGGCAGTTCTTC
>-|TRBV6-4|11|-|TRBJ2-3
CASRYGDTQYF
TGTGCCAGCCGGTATGGAGATACGCAGTATTTT
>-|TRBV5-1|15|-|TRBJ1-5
CASSLAGDSNQPQHF
TGCGCCAGCAGCTTGGCCGGAGATAGCAATCAGCCCCAGCATTTT
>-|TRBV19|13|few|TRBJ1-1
CASSGQPNTEAFF
TGTGCCAGTAGCGGACAGCCCAACACTGAAGCTTTCTTT
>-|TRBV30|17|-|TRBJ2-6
CAWSGPGRDSGANVLTF
TGTGCCTGGAGCGGTCCCGGACGGGACTCTGGGGCCAACGTCCTGACTTTC
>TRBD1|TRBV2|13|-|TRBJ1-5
CASRDTGVQPQHF
TGTGCCAGCAGGGACACAGGGGTTCAGCCCCAGCATTTT
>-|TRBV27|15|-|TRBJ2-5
CASKGWQARQETQYF
TGTGCCAGCAAGGGATGGCAGGCACGTCAAGAGACCCAGTACTTC
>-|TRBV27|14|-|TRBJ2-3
CASSSRLSTDTQYF
TGTGCCAGCAGTTCACGCCTTTCCACAGATACGCAGTATTTT
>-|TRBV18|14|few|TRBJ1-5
CASSPGAGHQPQHF
TGTGCCAGCTCACCCGGGGCAGGGCATCAGCCCCAGCATTTT
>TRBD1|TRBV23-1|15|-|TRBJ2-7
CASGRTGPFSYEQYF
TGCGCCAGCGGTAGGACAGGTCCCTTCTCCTACGAGCAGTACTTC
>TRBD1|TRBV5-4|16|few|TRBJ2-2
CASSTTGQGAVGELFF
TGTGCCAGCAGCACTACAGGACAGGGGGCCGTCGGGGAGCTGTTTTTT
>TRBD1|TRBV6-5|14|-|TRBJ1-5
CASSWGQGGQPQHF
TGTGCCAGCAGTTGGGGACAGGGAGGTCAGCCCCAGCATTTT
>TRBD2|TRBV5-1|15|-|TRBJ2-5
CASSLALQGGETQYF
TGCGCCAGCAGCTTGGCTCTCCAGGGAGGGGAGACCCAGTACTTC
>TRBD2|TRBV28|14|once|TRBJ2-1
CASRVGGRYNEQFF
TGTGCCAGCCGGGTCGGCGGGAGGTACAATGAGCAGTTCTTC
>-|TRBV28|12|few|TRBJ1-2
CASSLRGYGYTF
TGTGCCAGCAGTTTGAGGGGTTATGGCTACACCTTC
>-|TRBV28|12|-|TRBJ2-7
CASTEGRYEQYF
TGTGCCAGCACGGAGGGCCGATACGAGCAGTACTTC
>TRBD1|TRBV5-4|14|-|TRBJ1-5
CASSRDRGNQPQHF
TGTGCCAGCAGCCGGGACAGGGGGAATCAGCCCCAGCATTTT
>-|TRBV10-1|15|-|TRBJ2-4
CASSSGDLSKNIQYF
TGCGCCAGCTCTTCGGGCGATCTGTCCAAAAACATTCAGTACTTC
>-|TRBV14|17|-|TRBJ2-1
CASSQEASVSSYNEQFF
TGTGCCAGCAGCCAAGAAGCGTCGGTTAGCTCCTACAATGAGCAGTTCTTC
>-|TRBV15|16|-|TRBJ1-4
CATSRDFGGLDEKLFF
TGTGCCACCAGCAGAGATTTTGGGGGCCTGGATGAAAAACTGTTTTTT
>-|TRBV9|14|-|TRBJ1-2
CASSVSSGQYGYTF
TGTGCCAGCAGCGTCTCATCAGGGCAGTATGGCTACACCTTC
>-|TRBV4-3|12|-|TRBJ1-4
CASSQVREKLFF
TGCGCCAGCAGCCAAGTGAGGGAAAAACTGTTTTTT
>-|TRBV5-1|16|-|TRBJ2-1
CASSLVPGPVTGEQFF
TGCGCCAGCAGCTTGGTCCCGGGGCCAGTCACCGGTGAGCAGTTCTTC
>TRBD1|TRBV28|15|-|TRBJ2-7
CASSINRGRGYEQYF
TGTGCCAGCAGTATCAACAGGGGGCGCGGGTACGAGCAGTACTTC
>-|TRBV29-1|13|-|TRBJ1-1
CSVEVAGNTEAFF
TGCAGCGTTGAAGTGGCGGGAAACACTGAAGCTTTCTTT
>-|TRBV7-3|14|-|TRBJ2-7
CASSLSRGNYEQYF
TGTGCCAGCAGCTTATCGAGAGGGAACTACGAGCAGTACTTC
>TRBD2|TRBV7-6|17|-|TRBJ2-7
CASSPIGQSGKHHEQYF
TGTGCCAGCAGCCCAATTGGTCAAAGCGGGAAACACCACGAGCAGTACTTC
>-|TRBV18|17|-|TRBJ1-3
CASSPFRDSVSGNTIYF
TGTGCCAGCTCACCTTTTAGGGACTCCGTCTCTGGAAACACCATATATTTT